This T cell receptor beta chain was identified in a study of blood T cell repertoires in COVID-19. Study-level background: Acute-phase and convalescent COVID-19 samples originated in the United States, Italy and Spain. T cells, B-cell-depleted T cells, or PBMCs supplied cDNA or gDNA.

From germline, CDR1 is MDHEN and CDR2 SYDVKM. The trim removed 8 bases at V and 0 bases at J, leaving 14 bases unmatched. The CDR3 covers 17 residues. Per the study methods: Estimated nucleated cell counts came from reference gene primer amplification. TCRdb's copy holds only in-frame clones and misses some; the assay was immunoSEQ multiplex PCR. V, J and clone size were drawn from that table, and D and trimming were deduced from the DNA. The table has hundreds of thousands of clones, around 85% seen once. The V call is TRBV28, the J call TRBJ2-3; 7 bases map to TRBD2. This clonotype originated in a woman aged 18-29 years with acute or convalescent COVID-19. Sequencing input: peripheral blood. DNA of the CDR3: TGTGCCAGCTCGATCCTAGCGGCCACCTCTAGCACAGATACGCAGTATTTT. Encoded protein: CASSILAATSSTDTQYF. The whole variable domain, filled in from reference TRBV28 and TRBJ2-3, reads DVKVTQSSRYLVKRTGEKVFLECVQDMDHENMFWYRQDPGLGLRLIYFSYDVKMKEKGDIPEGYSVSREKKERFSLILESASTNQTSMYLCASSILAATSSTDTQYFGPGTRLTVL.